What follows is one T cell receptor (beta chain) and its context. This sample is drawn from a study of blood T cell repertoires in COVID-19. Study as a whole: The United States, Italy and Spain were the sources of the acute and convalescent COVID-19 samples. PBMCs, B-cell-depleted T cells, or T cells provided the cDNA or gDNA that made up the material.

Source study methods: Amplification of reference gene primers was used by the study to estimate nucleated cell counts. This table comes from immunoSEQ multiplex PCR, and its TCRdb copy is limited to in-frame clones, with some not included. Clone size and V and J calls were adopted from that table, with D and trimming inferred from the DNA. The table lists 200,000 to 300,000 clones, about 88% of them singletons. Germline lookup yields CDR1 SNHLY and CDR2 FYNNEI. The CDR3 has 14 residues. V was clipped by 6 bases and J by 0 bases; unmatched bases: 2. J is TRBJ2-7 and V is TRBV2, with 10 bases lining up with TRBD1. This TCR came from a man in his thirties or forties with active or convalescent COVID-19. Source material: peripheral blood. The CDR3 DNA follows: TGTGCCAGCAGGGGGACAGGGGCCTCCTACGAGCAGTACTTC. This encodes CASRGTGASYEQYF.